The clone carrying this T cell receptor beta chain was seen a few times. The germline V gene encodes CDR1 LGHNA and CDR2 YNFKEQ. The CDR3 has 18 residues. Trimming removed 1 base from V and 2 bases from J, with 19 bases in between. Cells sorted as Tregs were CD4+, CD25+ and CD127-/low. Semi-nested PCR with Nested Universal Primer A followed constant-region reverse priming of full-length variable regions. TCRdb re-derived calls from the 5' RACE reads in MiXCR, one entry per CDR3 protein. The sample holds around 44,000 distinct CDR3 sequences, roughly a fifth seen once. The sample taken for sequencing was Tregs sorted from blood. The receptor comes from a female donor with breast cancer. The V and J genes are TRBV4-2 and TRBJ2-3; no clear D. The CDR3 spells CASSQGARARGPTDTQYF. The CDR3, as DNA: TGTGCCAGCAGCCAAGGTGCTAGAGCCCGAGGCCCCACAGATACGCAGTATTTT.